This record looks at one TCR beta chain sequence and its context. Unique molecular identifiers (one per individual cDNA molecule) were attached. TCRdb passed the 5' RACE reads through MiXCR, listing each CDR3 protein once. The table lists tens of thousands of distinct CDR3 sequences, about 9.5% of them singletons. The CDR3 runs to 13 residues. The ends were cut back, 3 bases at V and 5 bases at J, with 8 bases in the middle. CDR1 is SGHTA and CDR2 is FQGNSA in the germline V gene. These data originate in a study of early T cells in non-severe SARS-CoV-2 infection. Study information: Sequencing of bulk RNA from unsorted whole blood was done, without chain pairing.

This sequence joins TRBV7-2 and TRBJ1-5; D unresolved. The sample consisted of whole blood, taken at baseline. This sequence originates from an adult who was a healthcare worker with PCR-confirmed SARS-CoV-2 infection or an uninfected control (not recorded which). In DNA form, the CDR3 reads TGTGCCAGCAGCTTGGGGATATATCAGCCCCAGCATTTT. Its protein is CASSLGIYQPQHF.